Included here is one TCR beta chain sequence, with context. Study processing details: Nucleated cell counts were estimated from reference gene primer amplification. The method was immunoSEQ multiplex PCR; TCRdb's version includes in-frame clones alone and lacks a portion of them. V, J and clone size derive from that table, while D and trimming were established from the DNA sequence. This sample has over 80,000 clones, with 80% to 90% found just once. CDR1 is LNHDA and CDR2 is SQIVND in the germline V gene (reference sequence). This CDR3 has 17 residues. V lost 0 bases and J lost 0, with 12 bases in between. The record originates from a study of blood T cell repertoires in COVID-19.

The TCR originated in a human donor in a cohort sampled during active COVID-19. The sequenced material came from peripheral blood. The chain links TRBV19 to TRBJ2-1; D ambiguous. The CDR3 loop is CASSIDLSPPSYNEQFF. DNA of the CDR3: TGTGCCAGTAGTATAGATCTATCCCCACCCTCCTACAATGAGCAGTTCTTC.